Listed below are T cell receptor beta chains from one sample, sequenced in a study of T-cell memory formation after mild COVID-19. TCRdb processed the 5' RACE reads anew with MiXCR; each CDR3 protein has one entry. The sample has 50,000 or so distinct CDR3 sequences; more than 10% are singletons. Sequencing was done on a sample of PBMCs or a T cell subset sorted from them (not recorded which). The receptors shown here come from a man younger than 35 who had mild COVID-19 (a few samples of this study predate the infection). Cell type and time point are not known. Each CDR3 is given without its conserved first and last residue. The D gene is left open where the match is weak.

TRBV12-3/TRBV12-4	NA	ASSVLTRGLAKNIQY
TRBV20-1	TRBD1	SASDRGSGNSPLH
TRBV5-1	NA	ASSLHPEGGYT
TRBV20-1	TRBD2	SATGTSGSTDTQY
TRBV12-3/TRBV12-4	NA	ASRDRGGGVPETQY
TRBV6-4	TRBD1	ASSDGTGGTDTQY
TRBV6-2/TRBV6-3	TRBD1	ASSYSMDRHTDTQY
TRBV18	NA	ASSLSSAAPYEQY
TRBV6-5	NA	ASSPRRGKRTQY
TRBV27	TRBD2	ASRRLAGGSQETQY
TRBV7-2	NA	ASSLVGRDSPLH
TRBV4-2	NA	ASSFRTEYEQY
TRBV12-3/TRBV12-4	NA	ASRPGQMNTEAF
TRBV2	NA	ASSEEQGGYGYT
TRBV7-7	NA	ASSSTRADTQY
TRBV5-6	NA	ASNPRAGPTEAF
TRBV12-3/TRBV12-4	NA	ASSLRRGYGYT
TRBV6-6	NA	ASSRRVYGYT
TRBV3-1	NA	ASSQDVARAYNEQF
TRBV6-6	NA	ASSRGYNEQF
TRBV20-1	TRBD1	SARLVGDSHSPLH
TRBV15	TRBD2	ATSRTSGGAGTHNEQF
TRBV28	TRBD1	ASSRPGQAYNEQF
TRBV24-1	NA	ATSDLLQETQY
TRBV7-8	TRBD1	ASSLEGGTGSTQY
TRBV28	TRBD2	ASVGGSSYNEQF
TRBV12-3/TRBV12-4	NA	ASSFGQYSNQPQH
TRBV7-9	NA	ASSRDIEKLF
TRBV5-1	TRBD2	ASSPLAGGPGAETQY
TRBV12-3/TRBV12-4	NA	ASRQRRTAGNTIY
TRBV20-1	TRBD1	SAPPMDRGIWNSPLH
TRBV6-2/TRBV6-3	NA	ASSQLEGNYGYT
TRBV10-3	TRBD1	AILGQSVSSYT
TRBV4-2	TRBD2	ASSPSGGGETQY
TRBV4-2	NA	ASSHLDRNTEAF
TRBV9	TRBD1	ASSSVGQGRGEETQY
TRBV3-1	TRBD2	ASSLQPGLGHNEQF
TRBV2	NA	ASTGHSGANVLT
TRBV12-3/TRBV12-4	NA	ASISPVQGSKYEQY
TRBV29-1	NA	SVVVLGRAF
TRBV9	TRBD2	ASSVGWQRGVTDTQY
TRBV6-5	TRBD2	ASRPLYGGSRLHTDTQY
TRBV3-1	TRBD1	ASSQGGTGKSPLH
TRBV5-1	NA	ASSWAAGIDNEQF
TRBV5-5	TRBD1	ASSLAGGGNQPQH
TRBV5-5	NA	ASSPSDRGYQPQH
TRBV5-1	TRBD2	ASSLSRLAGPHGDEQF
TRBV5-1	NA	ASSFWGRDTQY
TRBV5-1	TRBD1	ASSQTRGGRSPLH
TRBV3-1	NA	ASSLRDASGSEQF
TRBV4-1	TRBD1	ASSQVEQGIRQPQH
TRBV7-2	NA	ASSRAGSSYNEQF
TRBV6-5	NA	ASSLRGGKAF
TRBV5-6	NA	ASSLMSSEYTQY
TRBV20-1	NA	SASHRPGRSNSPLH